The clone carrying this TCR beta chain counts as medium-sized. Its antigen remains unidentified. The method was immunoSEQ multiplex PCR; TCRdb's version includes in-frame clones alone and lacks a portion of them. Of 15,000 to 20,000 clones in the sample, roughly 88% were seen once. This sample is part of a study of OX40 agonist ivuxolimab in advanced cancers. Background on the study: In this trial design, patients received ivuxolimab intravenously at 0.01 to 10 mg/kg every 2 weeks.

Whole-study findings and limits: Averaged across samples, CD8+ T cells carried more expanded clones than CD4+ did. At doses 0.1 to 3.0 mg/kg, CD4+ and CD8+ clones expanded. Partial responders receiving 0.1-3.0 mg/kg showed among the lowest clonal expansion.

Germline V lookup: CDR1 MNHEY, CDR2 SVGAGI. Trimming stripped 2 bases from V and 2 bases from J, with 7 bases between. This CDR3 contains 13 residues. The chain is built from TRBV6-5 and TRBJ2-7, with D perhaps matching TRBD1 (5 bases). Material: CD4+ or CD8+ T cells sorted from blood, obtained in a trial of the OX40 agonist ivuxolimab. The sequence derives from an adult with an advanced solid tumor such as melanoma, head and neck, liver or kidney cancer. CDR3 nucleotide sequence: TGTGCCAGCAGTTACGCGACAGCCTACGAGCAGTACTTC. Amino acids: CASSYATAYEQYF.